This record concerns one T cell receptor beta chain sequence. Its antigen is not known. This sample was taken from a study of PD-1 blockade in classical Hodgkin lymphoma. Overall study findings and caveats: Causes of the repertoire differences remain undefined, possibly disease activity or prior therapy.

Time point of the sample: cycle 4 day 1 (C4D1), after 6 weeks of nivolumab. With no exception, relapse followed autologous stem cell transplantation in all patients, and brentuximab vedotin exposure varied. The V end lost 4 bases, the J end lost 2 bases, and 15 bases lay between the germline ends. This CDR3 contains 17 residues. In germline, CDR1 is SNHLY, CDR2 FYNNEI. Clones were sequenced by immunoSEQ multiplex PCR, and TCRdb holds only the in-frame ones, with some missing. The repertoire includes 40,000 to 55,000 clones, around 80% of them detected once, and about 20% sits in the top ten. The chain combines TRBV2 with TRBJ2-6; D is undetermined. The sample here was peripheral blood mononuclear cells (PBMCs), taken before the fourth cycle of nivolumab. The sequence was obtained from a human donor with classical Hodgkin lymphoma. The CDR3 is CASSVGQISAGANVLTF. DNA for the CDR3: TGTGCCAGCAGTGTTGGGCAGATAAGCGCTGGGGCCAACGTCCTGACTTTC.